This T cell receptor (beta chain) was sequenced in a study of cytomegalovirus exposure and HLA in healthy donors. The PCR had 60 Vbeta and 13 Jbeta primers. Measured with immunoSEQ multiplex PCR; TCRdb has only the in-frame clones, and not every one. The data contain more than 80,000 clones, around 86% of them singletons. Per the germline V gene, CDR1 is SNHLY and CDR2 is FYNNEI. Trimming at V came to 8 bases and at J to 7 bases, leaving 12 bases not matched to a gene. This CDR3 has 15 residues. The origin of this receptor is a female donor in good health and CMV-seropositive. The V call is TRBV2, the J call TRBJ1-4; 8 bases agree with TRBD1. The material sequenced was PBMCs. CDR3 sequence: CASLVYQGASEKLFF. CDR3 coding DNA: TGTGCCAGCCTAGTATATCAGGGGGCCTCTGAAAAACTGTTTTTT.